The 26 T cell receptor beta chains below were found in one sample sequenced in a study of graft-versus-host responses after intestinal transplantation. TCRdb's table, derived via immunoSEQ multiplex PCR, lists solely in-frame clones and lacks some. The sample shows 45,000 to 55,000 clones, about 93% of them seen only once. The sequencing here drew on PBMCs, taken about 120 weeks after a first intestinal transplant, on the day of a second. Source of these receptors: a human patient who received an intestinal transplant, so some T cells may come from the graft donor.

J is TRBJ2-3 and V is TRBV19; 9 bases match TRBD2. Per germline, CDR1 LNHDA and CDR2 SQIVND (reference sequence). The CDR3 spans 14 residues. The J segment lost 5 bases and the V segment lost 3 bases, leaving 3 bases of the junction unmatched. This chain's CDR3 is CASSILAGVDTQYF. Written as DNA, the CDR3 is TGTGCCAGTAGTATTTTAGCGGGAGTAGATACGCAGTATTTT.

The rearrangement joins TRBV6-5 to TRBJ2-1; D might be TRBD2 (5 bases). Deletions cut 5 bases from V and 2 bases from J, with 10 bases between. Per germline, CDR1 MNHEY and CDR2 SVGAGI. This CDR3 comprises 14 residues. The CDR3 nucleotides are TGTGCCAGCAGTCCCTCCGGGGCCTACAATGAGCAGTTCTTC. Translation: CASSPSGAYNEQFF.

Only one count was recorded for this clone. The CDR3, as DNA: TGTGCCAGCTGGGGGGGCACAGATACGCAGTATTTT. Its translation: CASWGGTDTQYF. The gene calls are TRBV6-1 and TRBJ2-3, with TRBD2 as a possible D gene (6 bases). The CDR3 runs 12 residues. V was shortened by 8 bases and J by 1 base, with 7 bases between the two germline ends. Germline V gene data show CDR1 as MNHNS and CDR2 as SASEGT.

This clone was recorded once. The J gene is TRBJ2-2, the V gene TRBV9; tentatively, D is TRBD2 (6 bases). Germline lookup yields CDR1 SGDLS and CDR2 YYNGEE. The CDR3 covers 13 residues. Trimming cost V 3 bases and J 4 bases, with 7 bases left between them. CDR3 residues: CASSGDSTGELFF. CDR3 nucleotide sequence: TGTGCCAGCAGCGGGGACTCCACCGGGGAGCTGTTTTTT.

The CDR3 is CASSLGLGVAANTGELFF. Written as DNA, the CDR3 is TGTGCCAGCAGCTTAGGGTTGGGCGTAGCGGCTAACACCGGGGAGCTGTTTTTT. The rearrangement links TRBV11-2 to TRBJ2-2, with D maybe TRBD2 (6 bases). The V end was cut by 1 base, the J end by 2 bases, with 17 bases between. Germline lookup yields CDR1 SGHAT and CDR2 FQNNGV. This CDR3 contains 18 residues.

The V call is TRBV19, the J call TRBJ2-3; 8 bases fit TRBD1. CDR3 size: 14 residues. With V trimmed by 6 bases and J by 2 bases, 4 bases remained unmatched. Germline values: CDR1 LNHDA, CDR2 SQIVND (reference sequence). CDR3 bases: TGTGCCAGTAGCCTGGACAGGGCCACAGATACGCAGTATTTT. As protein: CASSLDRATDTQYF.

The V call is TRBV9, the J call TRBJ1-6; 8 bases are shared with TRBD1. The CDR3 runs to 17 residues. Germline-derived CDR1 and CDR2 are SGDLS and YYNGEE. V trimming: 4 bases; J trimming: 6 bases; junction bases outside the gene matches: 12. DNA for the CDR3: TGTGCCAGCAGCTCCTCTCCCTTCGGACAGGGTAATTCACCCCTCCACTTT. Protein product: CASSSSPFGQGNSPLHF.

This clone is a singleton in its sample. The V and J genes are TRBV5-1 and TRBJ1-1; D may be TRBD1 (6 bases). From germline, CDR1 is SGHRS and CDR2 YFSETQ. The V end lost 0 bases, the J end lost 6 bases, and 12 bases lay between the germline ends. The CDR3 loop spans 14 amino acids. CDR3 in amino acids: CASSLGPGGAEAFF. CDR3 nucleotide sequence: TGCGCCAGCAGCTTGGGGCCCGGGGGCGCTGAAGCTTTCTTT.

The gene calls are TRBV28 and TRBJ2-7; D remains ambiguous. The CDR3 spans 12 residues. V lost 2 bases, J lost 7 bases, and 9 bases lay in between. Germline loops: CDR1 MDHEN, CDR2 SYDVKM. The CDR3 sequence is CASSLKMVEQYF. The CDR3 DNA reads as TGTGCCAGCAGTTTAAAAATGGTGGAGCAGTACTTC. Complete variable domain (other parts from reference TRBV28 and TRBJ2-7): DVKVTQSSRYLVKRTGEKVFLECVQDMDHENMFWYRQDPGLGLRLIYFSYDVKMKEKGDIPEGYSVSREKKERFSLILESASTNQTSMYLCASSLKMVEQYFGPGTRLTVT.

The CDR3: CASSPDRDLSYEQYF. CDR3 bases: TGTGCCAGCTCCCCCGACAGGGACCTATCCTACGAGCAGTACTTC. The genes are TRBV18 and TRBJ2-7, with TRBD1 matching 7 bases. Germline V lookup: CDR1 KGHSH, CDR2 LQKENI. This CDR3 contains 15 residues. With 6 bases clipped from V and 1 base from J, the junction kept 9 bases outside the gene matches.

The chain is built from TRBV7-6 and TRBJ2-3; 7 nucleotides match TRBD2. The CDR3 sequence is 15 residues long. The ends lost 5 bases at V and 1 base at J; junction bases unmatched: 6. Germline lookup yields CDR1 SGHVS and CDR2 FNYEAQ. The CDR3 region has the DNA TGTGCCAGCAGCCGACGTGGGGGGGGCACAGATACGCAGTATTTT. Translating it yields CASSRRGGGTDTQYF.

Concerning this clone: A junction end diverges from the germline sequence, so it may reflect a read error. The genes are TRBV28 and TRBJ1-2; D is possibly TRBD1 (6 bases). The CDR3 totals 12 residues. Germline assignment: CDR1 MDHEN and CDR2 SYDVKM. The CDR3 DNA follows: TGTGCCTGTACGGAGGGGGGGCCAAATCTGATCTTC. This gives the protein CACTEGGPNLIF.

The chain is built from TRBV30 and TRBJ1-5; D possibly corresponds to TRBD1 (5 bases). Germline CDR1 is GTSNPN and CDR2 is SVGIG (reference sequence). The CDR3 has 13 amino acids. V dropped 0 bases and J dropped 3 bases, with 6 bases sitting between them. CDR3 residues: CAWSVQVNQPQHF. Written as DNA, the CDR3 is TGTGCCTGGAGTGTACAGGTCAATCAGCCCCAGCATTTT.

The gene calls are TRBV4-2 and TRBJ2-5; D is unclear. CDR1 and CDR2 (germline): LGHNA, YNFKEQ. CDR3 length: 16 residues. V gave up 1 base and J gave up 4 bases, with 16 bases separating them. CDR3 loop: CASSQAPSRTGETQYF. CDR3 in DNA: TGTGCCAGCAGCCAAGCTCCGTCCCGGACGGGAGAGACCCAGTACTTC.

The V call is TRBV7-9, the J call TRBJ2-1, with a possible D match to TRBD2 (6 bases). Trimming removed 3 bases from V and 0 bases from J, with 9 bases in between. Germline assignment: CDR1 SEHNR and CDR2 FQNEAQ (reference sequence). The CDR3 extends over 15 amino acids. This CDR3 is CASSFAGSSYNEQFF. CDR3 bases: TGTGCCAGCAGCTTTGCGGGGAGCTCCTACAATGAGCAGTTCTTC.

This chain connects TRBV18 to TRBJ2-2; D might be TRBD1 (6 bases). CDR1 is KGHSH, CDR2 LQKENI, per germline. V lost 6 bases to trimming and J lost 6 bases, with 8 bases between them. This CDR3 spans 12 amino acids. The CDR3 DNA reads TGTGCCAGCTCGTCAGGGGCCGGGGAGCTGTTTTTT. Protein product: CASSSGAGELFF.

The rearrangement uses TRBV6-1 and TRBJ2-7; 10 positions match TRBD1. Germline assignment: CDR1 MNHNS and CDR2 SASEGT. The CDR3 has 15 residues. Trimming took 5 bases from V and 9 from J; bases not matched to a gene: 13. CDR3 in DNA: TGTGCCAGCAGTCCGAAATCCTGGGACAGGGGAAGGCAGTACTTC. Protein sequence: CASSPKSWDRGRQYF.

V gene TRBV29-1 combines with J gene TRBJ2-7, with 11 bases identical to TRBD2. V was clipped by 2 bases and J by 4 bases; unmatched bases: 4. In germline, CDR1 is SQVTM, CDR2 ANQGSEA. The CDR3 sequence is 14 residues long. The CDR3 here is CSVELSGRAYEQYF. DNA for the CDR3: TGCAGCGTTGAACTTAGCGGGAGGGCTTACGAGCAGTACTTC.

J is TRBJ1-6 and V is TRBV2; TRBD1 agrees at 7 bases. This CDR3 has 14 amino acids. Germline V lookup: CDR1 SNHLY, CDR2 FYNNEI. With 5 bases clipped from V and 8 bases from J, the junction kept 6 bases outside the gene matches. The CDR3 region has the DNA TGTGCCAGCAGTCCGGGACAGTATGATTCACCCCTCCACTTT. As protein: CASSPGQYDSPLHF.

The chain recombines TRBV15 with TRBJ2-1, with D tentatively TRBD2 (6 bases). The CDR3 contains 15 residues. Germline V gives CDR1 LNHNV, CDR2 YYDKDF (reference sequence). Trimming stripped 3 bases from V and 4 bases from J, with 13 bases between. CDR3 nucleotides: TGTGCCACCAGCAGTGACACTAGCCCATACAATGAGCAGTTCTTC. Encoded protein: CATSSDTSPYNEQFF.

In this sample, this clone turned up once. Mismatch with germline at one junction end may stem from a read error. This sample includes further DNA sequences coding for the same CDR3. The chain recombines TRBV15 with TRBJ1-5, with TRBD1 identical over 8 bases. This CDR3 is built from 15 residues. Germline V gene sequence: CDR1 LNHNV, CDR2 YYDKDF (reference sequence). The CDR3 loop is CATSSGTGLRQPQHF. In DNA, the CDR3 is TGCGCCACCAGCAGCGGGACAGGCCTCCGTCAGCCCCAGCATTTT.

The rearrangement uses TRBV7-3 and TRBJ1-1; 8 bases map to TRBD1. V lost 5 bases and J lost 4; bases outside the gene matches: 3. Germline assignment: CDR1 SGHTA and CDR2 FQGTGA. The CDR3 is 13 amino acids. The chain's CDR3 is CASSQTGGTEAFF. The CDR3 DNA is TGTGCCAGCAGCCAAACAGGGGGCACTGAAGCTTTCTTT.

The genes are TRBV19 and TRBJ2-1; 8 bases line up with TRBD2. There are 15 residues in the CDR3. V shed 1 base, J shed 4 bases, and the junction held 3 bases outside the gene matches. Germline V lookup: CDR1 LNHDA, CDR2 SQIVND (reference sequence). In DNA, the CDR3 is TGTGCCAGTAGTATAGTCACTAGCGGATACAATGAGCAGTTCTTC. It codes for CASSIVTSGYNEQFF.

The V call is TRBV4-1, the J call TRBJ2-7, with D maybe TRBD2 (5 bases). The CDR3 is made up of 15 amino acids. V was trimmed by 0 bases and J by 2 bases, leaving 11 bases between them. CDR1 is MGHRA, CDR2 YSYEKL, per germline. CDR3 nucleotides: TGCGCCAGCAGCCAAGAGTATCGGGGAACCTACGAGCAGTACTTC. Translating gives CASSQEYRGTYEQYF.

This CDR3 is CASGVGQGHNEQYF. The CDR3 DNA follows: TGTGCCAGCGGAGTAGGGCAGGGCCATAACGAGCAGTACTTC. V and J are TRBV28 and TRBJ2-7; maybe TRBD1 (5 bases). The V end lost 8 bases, the J end lost 5 bases, and 19 bases lay between the germline ends. Germline values: CDR1 MDHEN, CDR2 SYDVKM. The CDR3 consists of 14 residues.

The chain links TRBV18 to TRBJ1-1; unclear D gene. The germline gives CDR1 KGHSH, CDR2 LQKENI. V was shortened by 3 bases and J by 1 base, with 12 bases between the two germline ends. This CDR3 spans 15 amino acids. The CDR3 spells CASSPQAGWNTEAFF. The CDR3 DNA reads TGTGCCAGCTCACCCCAGGCGGGCTGGAACACTGAAGCTTTCTTT.